A selection of T cell receptor beta chains follows, all from one sample in a study of cytomegalovirus exposure and HLA in healthy donors. Using immunoSEQ multiplex PCR, the repertoire was profiled, and TCRdb retains in-frame clones only, with some absent. The sample carries roughly 190,000 clones, about 80% recorded once. Material for sequencing was PBMCs. These receptors came from a woman aged 45-59 years in good health and CMV-seronegative. Both conserved end residues are part of each CDR3.

v_gene | CDR3aa
TRBV6-1 | CASTQGGGTFYEQYF
TRBV28 | CASSFPGHPEAFF
TRBV6-1 | CASSAGPAGGMKIGTQYF
TRBV6-5 | CASARGSDSYEQYF
TRBV21-1 | CASNTGQVSPSTDTQYF
TRBV6-5 | CASSLGENTEAFF
TRBV2 | CASSAPGTGREKLFF
TRBV27 | CASSSRPAYEQYF
TRBV6-1 | CASSEAVGGRTEAFF
TRBV4-3 | CASSLGLSGQGANSYEQYF
TRBV7-9 | CSSSALAGVGNEQFF
TRBV7-8 | CASAFTSGGDSSYEQYF
TRBV7-3 | CASSLISNGELFF
TRBV28 | CASSPGALNTEAFF
TRBV10-3 | CAISDSASGTNEQFF
TRBV27 | CASSSDGGPGRQYF
TRBV29-1 | CSVESGGGIQYF
TRBV7-9 | CASSSGQGWDEQYF
TRBV5-1 | CASSQGPRETQYF
TRBV28 | CASSYIGPGGQPQHF
TRBV19 | CARSRGSNQPQHF
TRBV28 | CASTTNRGTEAFF
TRBV21-1 | CASTPIFPGQGQPNHYGYTF
TRBV4-2 | CASSQDGQDNSPLHF
TRBV7-9 | CSSSSTGTTDTQYF
TRBV28 | CASSLQTGTQYF
TRBV7-2 | CASSPTGMGELFF
TRBV28 | CASSFSGVSQPQHF
TRBV7-2 | CASSTSGRFDEQYF
TRBV5-7 | CASSSRPGQGPISNQPQHF
TRBV18 | CASSPFDTSSGNTIYF
TRBV11-2 | CASSQRPREQNGLQETQYF
TRBV14 | CASSRWVTGQGAPYEQYF
TRBV19 | CASRSDRGMRDTQYF
TRBV6-5 | CAGQGILGTEAFF
TRBV2 | CATLGARSAEAFF